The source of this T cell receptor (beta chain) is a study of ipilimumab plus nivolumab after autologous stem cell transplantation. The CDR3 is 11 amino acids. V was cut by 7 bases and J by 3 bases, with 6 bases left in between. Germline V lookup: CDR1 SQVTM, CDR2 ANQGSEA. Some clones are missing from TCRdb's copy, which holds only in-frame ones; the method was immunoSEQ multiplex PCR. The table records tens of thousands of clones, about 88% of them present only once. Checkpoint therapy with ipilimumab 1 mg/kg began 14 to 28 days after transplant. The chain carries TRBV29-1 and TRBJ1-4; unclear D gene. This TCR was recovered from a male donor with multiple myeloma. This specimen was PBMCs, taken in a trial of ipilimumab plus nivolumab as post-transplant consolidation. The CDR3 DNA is TGCAGCGGAACGTCTAATGAAAAACTGTTTTTT. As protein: CSGTSNEKLFF.